The clone carrying this T cell receptor beta chain was counted ten times or more. Its antigen remains unknown. This sample was included in a study of spatial heterogeneity in lung cancer. Study-wide results and caveats: In blood, ubiquitous expanded tumor TCRs appeared more at resection than follow-up.

Time point here: blood at routine non-recurrence follow-up after resection. TCRs were sequenced from unsorted whole RNA of tumor, nontumor lung or PBMC. V gave up 5 bases and J gave up 0 bases; unmatched junction bases: 7. CDR3 length equals 16 residues. Germline CDR1 DFQATT, CDR2 SNEGSKA (reference sequence). Each TCR cDNA molecule bore a unique molecular identifier. TCRdb passed the 5' RACE reads through MiXCR, listing each CDR3 protein once. The sample lists approximately 56,000 distinct CDR3 sequences, less than 9.5% seen once, with 35% to 45% in the top ten. The V and J genes are TRBV20-1 and TRBJ2-1, with TRBD2 matching 10 bases. The source of this sequence is a female donor with early-stage non-small cell lung cancer. Sequenced here: PBMCs, sampled at follow-up. CDR3 sequence (DNA): TGCAGTGCTCCCCGGGAGCGGGGGGGCTCCTACAATGAGCAGTTCTTC. Amino acids: CSAPRERGGSYNEQFF.